The 6 T cell receptor beta chains presented below share a single source sample, sequenced in a study of T cell repertoires in aging, cancer and after chemotherapy. Peripheral blood genomic DNA, not sorted cells or RNA, was the template. TRB rearrangements spanning V, D and J were amplified using mixed TRB-A/B primers. TCRdb recomputed calls from the multiplex PCR reads with MiXCR, one row per CDR3 protein. The sample has just under 1,500 distinct CDR3 sequences, 25% to 30% seen once; the top ten hold around a third. The specimen sequenced was blood. Receptors originate from a human donor with a solid tumor.

The gene calls are TRBV12-3 or TRBV12-4 and TRBJ1-2; TRBD1 matches 11 bases. The CDR3 extends over 15 amino acids. Trimming took 7 bases from V and 0 from J; bases not matched to a gene: 4. The CDR3 sequence is CASTTGQGANYGYTF. CDR3 in DNA: TGTGCCAGCACCACGGGACAGGGGGCTAACTATGGCTACACCTTC.

This clonotype is large (0.1 to 1%). The chain recombines TRBV29-1 with TRBJ2-3, with TRBD1 matching 8 bases. The CDR3 sequence is 13 residues long. Trimming took 3 bases from V and 4 from J; bases not matched to a gene: 3. CDR1 SQVTM and CDR2 ANQGSEA come from the germline V gene. CDR3 nucleotides: TGCAGCGTTGATCAGGGGGCGGCAGATACGCAGTATTTT. Protein sequence: CSVDQGAADTQYF.

The chain recombines TRBV7-2 with TRBJ1-2, with TRBD1 matching 11 bases. Germline assignment: CDR1 SGHTA and CDR2 FQGNSA. With V trimmed by 7 bases and J by 4 bases, 5 bases remained unmatched. The CDR3 contains 14 residues. CDR3 in amino acids: CASIRTGGIYGYTF. DNA for the CDR3: TGTGCCAGCATCCGGACAGGGGGCATCTATGGCTACACCTTC.

Within the sample, this clonotype is large (0.1 to 1%). V and J are TRBV30 and TRBJ2-7; D is unresolved. Trimming pared 3 bases from V and 1 base from J, leaving 7 bases between. Per germline, CDR1 GTSNPN and CDR2 SVGIG (reference sequence). The CDR3 is made up of 12 amino acids. This CDR3 is CAWRVSSYEQYF. As DNA, the CDR3 is TGTGCCTGGAGGGTCTCATCCTACGAGCAGTACTTC.

This rearrangement joins TRBV27 to TRBJ2-2; either TRBD1 or TRBD2 may fit D (5 bases each). CDR3 size: 16 residues. CDR1 and CDR2 from the germline V gene are MNHEY and SMNVEV (reference sequence). V gave up 6 bases and J gave up 1 base, with 15 bases separating them. CDR3 DNA sequence: TGTGCCAGCAGGCGAAAAGGGACGGGGAACACCGGGGAGCTGTTTTTT. Its protein product is CASRRKGTGNTGELFF.

This clonotype turned up a few times. An end of the junction does not agree with germline; a read error may underlie this. The rearrangement joins TRBV14 to TRBJ2-3, with TRBD2 matching over 9 bases. The CDR3 is 15 residues long. Germline loops: CDR1 SGHDN, CDR2 FVKESK. The chain's CDR3 is CASSLTSGPTGTQYF. Here the CDR3 DNA reads TGTGCCAGCAGCCTCACTAGCGGGCCTACAGGTACGCAGTATTTT.